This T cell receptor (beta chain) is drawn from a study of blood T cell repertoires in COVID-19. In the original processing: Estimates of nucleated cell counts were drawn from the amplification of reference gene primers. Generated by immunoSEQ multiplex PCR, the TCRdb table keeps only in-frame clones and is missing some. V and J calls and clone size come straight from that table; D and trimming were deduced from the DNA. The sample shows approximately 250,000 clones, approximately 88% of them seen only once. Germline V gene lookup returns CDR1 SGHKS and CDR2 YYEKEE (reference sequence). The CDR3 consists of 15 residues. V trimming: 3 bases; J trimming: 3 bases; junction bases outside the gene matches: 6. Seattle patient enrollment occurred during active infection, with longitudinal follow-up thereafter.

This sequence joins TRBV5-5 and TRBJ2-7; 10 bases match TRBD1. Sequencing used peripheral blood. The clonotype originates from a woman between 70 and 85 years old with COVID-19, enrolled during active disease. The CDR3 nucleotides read TGTGCCAGCAGCTGGAGGACAGGGGGTTTCTACGAGCAGTACTTC. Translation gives CASSWRTGGFYEQYF.